Listed here is a single TCR beta chain. Its antigen remains unidentified. Clones were read by immunoSEQ multiplex PCR, and TCRdb kept only the in-frame ones, dropping some. Seen here are about 680,000 clones, around 92% observed once, and the top ten hold approximately 1.5%. This sample stems from a study of Ad26.COV2.S vaccination and SARS-CoV-2 variants. Looking at the study overall: Trial arm assignment for the donor was COV1001 Ad26.COV2.S.

Per germline, CDR1 SGHTA and CDR2 FQGNSA. The CDR3 sequence is 13 residues long. Trimming took off 1 base at V and 11 bases at J, with 14 bases between the two ends. Study-level points and caveats: Substantial post-vaccination breadth of spike-specific CD8+ and CD4+ T cell responses was reported.

Treatment specified: approximately 18 received Ad26.COV2.S at low or high dose, single or two shots; roughly five received placebo; per-sample allocation not given. All samples were drawn on day 63, counting from the first vaccine or placebo injection. Vaccination used an Ad26 vector expressing Wuhan-strain SARS-CoV-2 spike. The rearrangement joins TRBV7-2 to TRBJ1-1; possibly TRBD1 for D (6 bases). This specimen consisted of peripheral blood, obtained in a trial of Ad26.COV2.S vaccine versus placebo. This receptor was identified in a person between 18 and 65 years old who received the Ad26.COV2.S COVID-19 vaccine or a placebo. In nucleotides, the CDR3 is TGTGCCAGCAGCTTAGACGGGGGCGGGGTGGCTTTCTTT. It specifies CASSLDGGGVAFF.